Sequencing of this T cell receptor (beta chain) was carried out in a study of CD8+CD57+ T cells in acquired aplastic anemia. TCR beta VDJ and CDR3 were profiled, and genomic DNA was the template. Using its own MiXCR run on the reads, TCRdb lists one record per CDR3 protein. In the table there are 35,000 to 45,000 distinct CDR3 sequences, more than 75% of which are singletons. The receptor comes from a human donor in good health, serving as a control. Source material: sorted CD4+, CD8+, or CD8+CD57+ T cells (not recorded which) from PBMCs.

CDR3 sequence: CASSYDRSSYNEQFF. The CDR3 DNA reads TGTGCCAGCAGTTACGACCGCAGCTCCTACAATGAGCAGTTCTTC. The J gene is TRBJ2-1, the V gene TRBV2; D unclear. Germline V CDR1 and CDR2: SNHLY, FYNNEI. V lost 5 bases and J 0 bases, leaving 11 bases between the germline ends. The length of the CDR3 is 15 residues. The variable domain in full, with the rest retrieved from reference TRBV2 and TRBJ2-1, is EPEVTQTPSHQVTQMGQEVILRCVPISNHLYFYWYRQILGQKVEFLVSFYNNEISEKSEIFDDQFSVERPDGSNFTLKIRSTKLEDSAMYFCASSYDRSSYNEQFFGPGTRLTVL.